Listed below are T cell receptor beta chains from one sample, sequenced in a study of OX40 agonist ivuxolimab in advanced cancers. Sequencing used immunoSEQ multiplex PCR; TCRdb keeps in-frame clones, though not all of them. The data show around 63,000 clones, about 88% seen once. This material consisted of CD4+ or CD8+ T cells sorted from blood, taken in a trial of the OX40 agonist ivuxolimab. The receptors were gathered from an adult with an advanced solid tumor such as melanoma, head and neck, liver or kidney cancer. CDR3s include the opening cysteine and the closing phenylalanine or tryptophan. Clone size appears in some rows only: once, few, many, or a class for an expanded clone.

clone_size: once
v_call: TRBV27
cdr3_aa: CASRGLAGGENEQFF

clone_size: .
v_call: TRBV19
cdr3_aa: CASSMRLAGVGDTQYF

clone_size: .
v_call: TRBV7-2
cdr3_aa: CASSLDYEQYF

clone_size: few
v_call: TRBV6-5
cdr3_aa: CASSGTGHYGYTF

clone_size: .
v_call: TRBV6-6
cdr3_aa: CASLDRDSYEQYF

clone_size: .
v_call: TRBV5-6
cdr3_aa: CASSLLVGQETQYF

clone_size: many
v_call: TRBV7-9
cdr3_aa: CASSLGLRDTNEKLFF

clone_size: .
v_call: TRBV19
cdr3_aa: CASMGDRSTEAFF

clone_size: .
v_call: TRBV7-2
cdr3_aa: CASSGRGGSGKSSYNEQFF

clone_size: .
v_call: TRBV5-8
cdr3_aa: CASSLGQGTIKTQYF

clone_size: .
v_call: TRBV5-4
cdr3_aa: CASSEYPRSFSYNEQFF

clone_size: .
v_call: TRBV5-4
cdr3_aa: CASSTNRAPIQYF

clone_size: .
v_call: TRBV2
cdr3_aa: CASKKIADQPQHF

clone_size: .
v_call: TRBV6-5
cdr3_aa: CASSPRGTAAF

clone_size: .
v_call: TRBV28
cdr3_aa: CASSFGGREQYF

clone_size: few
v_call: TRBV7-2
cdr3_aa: CASRPGQGPYEQYF

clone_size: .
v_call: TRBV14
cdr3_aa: CASSQNWASGANVLTF

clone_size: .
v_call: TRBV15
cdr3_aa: CATSRDAAASYEQYF

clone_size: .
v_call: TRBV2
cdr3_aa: CASAIRRITYEQYF

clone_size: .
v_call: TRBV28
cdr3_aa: CASSIAGPYGYTF

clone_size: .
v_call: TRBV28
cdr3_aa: CASSLGGTGRHEQFF

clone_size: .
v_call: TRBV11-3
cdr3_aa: CASSLGGQPYEQYF

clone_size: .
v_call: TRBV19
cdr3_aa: CASSSWRAGGMETQYF

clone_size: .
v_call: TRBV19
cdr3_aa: CASSNRGADEKLFF

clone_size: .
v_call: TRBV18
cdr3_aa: CASSSRDSGELFF

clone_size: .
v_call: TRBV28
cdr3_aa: CASRIGQGGGYTF

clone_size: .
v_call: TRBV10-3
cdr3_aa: CAISVSRDGSYGYTF

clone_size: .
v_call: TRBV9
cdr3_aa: CASSGGTGGLSSYEQYF

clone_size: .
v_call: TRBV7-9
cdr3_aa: CASRPLGDFYGQGFIQYF

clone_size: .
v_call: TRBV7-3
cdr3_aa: CASSLYGRNTGELFF

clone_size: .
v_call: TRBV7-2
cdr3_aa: CASSFSGSKETQYF

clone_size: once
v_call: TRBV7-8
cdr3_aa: CASSWTSGSDFAHEQYF

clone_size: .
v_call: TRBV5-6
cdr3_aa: CASSPRTSGRPQAKNIQYF

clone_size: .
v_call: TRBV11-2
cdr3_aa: CASSPLAGGHNEQFF

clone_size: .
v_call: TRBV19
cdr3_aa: CASSNLPSGSRTSTQYF

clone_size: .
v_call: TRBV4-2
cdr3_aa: CASSQVSPTVSDEQFF

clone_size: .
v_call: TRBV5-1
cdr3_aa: CASSWDRGPYEQYF

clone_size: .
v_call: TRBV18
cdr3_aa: CASSPIQGGYTF

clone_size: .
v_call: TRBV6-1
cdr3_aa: CASRVDREAFF

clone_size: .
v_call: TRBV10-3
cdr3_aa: CAISDTGAAGNEKLFF

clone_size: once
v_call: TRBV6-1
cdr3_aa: CASSETGGYGNTIYF

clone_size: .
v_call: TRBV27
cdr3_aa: CASRRQGEGVAKNIQYF

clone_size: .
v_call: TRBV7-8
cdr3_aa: CASSLDRRTSGGNEQFF

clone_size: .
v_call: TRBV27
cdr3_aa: CASRETSRIQQFF

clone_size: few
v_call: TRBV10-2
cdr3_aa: CASKDRGSTDTQYF

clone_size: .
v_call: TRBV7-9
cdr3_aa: CASSLVVGEQYF

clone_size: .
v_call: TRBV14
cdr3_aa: CASSQGRLPSSYNEQFF

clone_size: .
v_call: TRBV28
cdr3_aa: CASSGGFPGQRSTDTQYF

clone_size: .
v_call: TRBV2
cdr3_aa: CASSVAGAYNEQFF

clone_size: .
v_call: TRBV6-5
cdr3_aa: CASSYRGNEQFF